The text below deals with one T cell receptor (beta chain). Generated by immunoSEQ multiplex PCR, the TCRdb table keeps only in-frame clones and is missing some. The table shows around 270,000 clones, with 80% to 90% occurring only once. Germline V lookup: CDR1 SGHRS, CDR2 YFSETQ. The CDR3 length is 17 residues. V lost 4 bases, J lost 1 base, and 10 bases stayed unmatched. The record originates from a study of blood T cell repertoires in COVID-19. Turning to the study itself: The cDNA or gDNA used as material had been derived from T cells, B-cell-depleted T cells, or PBMCs.

The clonotype comes from a man between 60 and 75 years old with acute or convalescent COVID-19. The material sequenced was peripheral blood. The V gene is TRBV5-1, the J gene TRBJ2-2; 7 bases are a match to TRBD1. The CDR3 reads CASSVRTGTVNTGELFF. The CDR3 region has the DNA TGCGCCAGCAGCGTTAGAACCGGGACAGTGAACACCGGGGAGCTGTTTTTT.